The next 27 T cell receptor beta chains were all read from a single sample in a study of regulatory T cells in long-lasting Graves disease. HTBI primers from iRepertoire and Arm-PCR of CDR3 regions yielded the TCR beta libraries. TCRdb reanalysed the multiplex PCR reads using MiXCR and keeps one entry per CDR3 protein. Counted here are approximately 300,000 distinct CDR3 sequences, over 15% occurring once; the ten biggest clones make up roughly 40%. Time point given: newly diagnosed GD, antithyroid drugs for less than 3 months. PBMC RNA was the source of the TCR library. Sequencing used peripheral blood mononuclear cells (PBMCs), obtained at new diagnosis, from a patient treated with antithyroid drugs. The receptors derive from a female donor with Graves disease.

This clonotype was detected many times. CDR3 nucleotide sequence: TGTGCCAGCAGCTTACAGGGAGGTGATAACTATGGCTACACCTTC. Translated: CASSLQGGDNYGYTF. The chain combines TRBV9 with TRBJ1-2, with TRBD1 as a possible D gene (6 bases). The length of the CDR3 is 15 residues. The germline V gene encodes CDR1 SGDLS and CDR2 YYNGEE. Trimming stripped 4 bases from V and 1 base from J, with 14 bases between.

This clonotype was counted only a few times. This chain connects TRBV5-5 to TRBJ2-2; D is uncertain. Germline V gives CDR1 SGHKS, CDR2 YYEKEE (reference sequence). Trimming cost V 4 bases and J 4 bases, with 14 bases left between them. The CDR3 extends over 15 amino acids. The CDR3 nucleotides read TGTGCCAGCAGCCCACCCATCCCGATCACCGGGGAGCTGTTTTTT. Translation gives CASSPPIPITGELFF. Full variable domain (remainder filled in from reference TRBV5-5 and TRBJ2-2): DAGVTQSPTHLIKTRGQQVTLRCSPISGHKSVSWYQQVLGQGPQFIFQYYEKEERGRGNFPDRFSARQFPNYSSELNVNALLLGDSALYLCASSPPIPITGELFFGEGSRLTVL.

This chain uses TRBV7-2 with TRBJ2-1; tentatively, D is TRBD2 (6 bases). The V end lost 2 bases, the J end lost 6 bases, and 11 bases lay between the germline ends. Germline V CDR1 and CDR2: SGHTA, FQGNSA. This CDR3 has 14 amino acids. The CDR3 DNA sequence: TGTGCCAGCAGCTTATTAGGAGGGTCCAATGAGCAGTTCTTC. Translated, it gives CASSLLGGSNEQFF.

This clonotype was picked up a small number of times. The genes are TRBV14 and TRBJ2-7, with a possible D match to TRBD1 (5 bases). Germline V gene lookup returns CDR1 SGHDN and CDR2 FVKESK. V was cut by 0 bases and J by 4 bases, with 7 bases left in between. The CDR3 runs to 13 residues. The CDR3 spells CASSQDRVYEQYF. The DNA for the CDR3 is TGTGCCAGCAGCCAAGACAGGGTTTACGAGCAGTACTTC.

V is TRBV7-9 and J is TRBJ2-1, with D perhaps matching TRBD2 (6 bases). The V and J ends lost 5 bases and 6 bases respectively, with 17 bases between them. Per germline, CDR1 SEHNR and CDR2 FQNEAQ (reference sequence). This CDR3 contains 15 residues. The chain's CDR3 is CASSPMGGAPNEQFF. The CDR3 DNA reads as TGTGCCAGCAGCCCGATGGGGGGAGCCCCCAATGAGCAGTTCTTC.

This clonotype appeared many times. The DNA for the CDR3 is TGTGCCATCAGTGAAAGCAGGGAACAGCCCCAGCATTTT. Translating it yields CAISESREQPQHF. The chain employs TRBV10-3 and TRBJ1-5; tentative D call: TRBD1 (5 bases). Germline CDR1 ENHRY, CDR2 SYGVKD. Trimming removed 3 bases from V and 7 bases from J, with 10 bases in between. The CDR3 covers 13 residues.

This clonotype has just a few counts. This may stem from a read error, because a much larger clone lies one nucleotide away. V and J are TRBV27 and TRBJ2-3, with 7 positions matching TRBD2. The CDR3 consists of 17 residues. Germline CDR1 reads MNHEY; CDR2 reads SMNVEV (reference sequence). This chain's CDR3 is CASSLASGRPSTDTQCF. The CDR3 DNA follows: TGTGCCAGCAGTTTAGCTAGCGGAAGACCTAGCACAGATACGCAGTGTTTT.

This clonotype has just a few counts. The chain links TRBV5-1 to TRBJ2-2, with D perhaps matching TRBD1 (5 bases). The CDR3 contains 16 residues. The germline CDR1 and CDR2 sequences are SGHRS and YFSETQ. V shed 0 bases and J shed 5 bases, with 14 bases lying between them. CDR3 nucleotide sequence: TGCGCCAGCAGCTTGGGGGCAGGGATGAGGACCGGGGAGCTGTTTTTT. Amino acid sequence: CASSLGAGMRTGELFF.

This rearrangement joins TRBV18 to TRBJ2-7; no clear D gene. Germline CDR1 and CDR2: KGHSH and LQKENI. This CDR3 comprises 15 residues. Trimming removed 0 bases from V and 3 bases from J, with 12 bases in between. Here the CDR3 reads CASSPPTRALYEQYF. As DNA, the CDR3 is TGTGCCAGCTCACCACCGACCAGAGCTCTCTACGAGCAGTACTTC.

This clonotype was counted ten times or more. The chain links TRBV7-6 to TRBJ2-1, with 11 bases matching TRBD2. Germline trimming cut 1 base from V and 6 bases from J; bases unmatched to any gene: 8. Looked up from germline, CDR1 is SGHVS and CDR2 is FNYEAQ. This CDR3 region has 17 residues. This chain's CDR3 is CASSLGLASGRSNEQFF. Here the CDR3 DNA reads TGTGCCAGCAGCTTAGGGTTGGCTAGCGGGAGGAGCAATGAGCAGTTCTTC.

This clonotype was picked up many times. The V call is TRBV28, the J call TRBJ1-2, with 7 nucleotides matching TRBD1. The length of the CDR3 is 15 residues. Trimming took 4 bases from V and 4 from J; bases not matched to a gene: 9. The germline CDR1 and CDR2 sequences are MDHEN and SYDVKM. The CDR3 spells CASSSTGVGVYGYTF. For the CDR3, the DNA is TGTGCCAGCAGTTCTACAGGGGTCGGAGTCTATGGCTACACCTTC.

Many counts were recorded for this clonotype. V is TRBV28 and J is TRBJ2-2; 11 nucleotides line up with TRBD1. With 5 bases clipped from V and 5 bases from J, the junction kept 7 bases outside the gene matches. This CDR3 is built from 16 residues. Germline CDR1 and CDR2: MDHEN and SYDVKM. The CDR3 DNA is TGTGCCAGCAGTACTACCGGGACAGGGGGTACCGGGGAGCTGTTTTTT. It codes for CASSTTGTGGTGELFF.

This clonotype has a handful of counts. The chain combines TRBV19 with TRBJ1-5; the D gene is possibly TRBD1 (5 bases). The germline CDR1 and CDR2 sequences are LNHDA and SQIVND (reference sequence). This CDR3 is built from 17 residues. Trimming left V 5 bases short and J 2 bases short, with 19 bases between. This CDR3 reads CASSLLPVSGGNQPQHF. The CDR3 DNA reads TGTGCCAGTAGTCTCCTTCCCGTCTCGGGGGGCAATCAGCCCCAGCATTTT.

In this sample, this clonotype turned up many times. The chain recombines TRBV19 with TRBJ2-2; 10 bases line up with TRBD2. The CDR3 has 14 amino acids. In germline, CDR1 is LNHDA, CDR2 SQIVND (reference sequence). J was trimmed by 5 bases and V by 7 bases; bases with no gene match: 4. In DNA form, the CDR3 reads TGTGCCAGTATCGTAGCGGGAGGTACCGGGGAGCTGTTTTTT. Its protein product is CASIVAGGTGELFF.

This clonotype showed up many times. V and J are TRBV20-1 and TRBJ2-1; 8 nucleotides line up with TRBD2. Germline trimming cut 3 bases from V and 9 bases from J; bases unmatched to any gene: 10. The CDR3 has 14 amino acids. Germline V gene lookup returns CDR1 DFQATT and CDR2 SNEGSKA (reference sequence). CDR3 residues: CSASLAGGFGEQFF. The CDR3 bases are TGCAGTGCTAGCCTAGCGGGTGGTTTTGGTGAGCAGTTCTTC.

This clonotype was detected many times. This chain links TRBV28 with TRBJ2-7, with D perhaps matching TRBD2 (6 bases). CDR3 length: 21 amino acids. V gave up 4 bases and J gave up 5 bases, with 36 bases separating them. Germline CDR1 and CDR2: MDHEN and SYDVKM. CDR3 in DNA: TGTGCCAGCAGTTATGGTGAAGGATCGGCGCGGGGCCGTCTGTCCTCGGACGAGCAGTACTTC. It is translated as CASSYGEGSARGRLSSDEQYF.

As for this clonotype: Possible read error: a much larger clone is one base away. This chain uses TRBV6-1 with TRBJ2-5, with 9 bases matching TRBD2. The J segment lost 5 bases and the V segment lost 7 bases, leaving 14 bases of the junction unmatched. CDR1 is MNHNS, CDR2 SASEGT, per germline. CDR3 length: 16 amino acids. The DNA for the CDR3 is TGTGCCAGCAACCATGGACTAGCGTCTCAAGGGGAGACCCAGTACTTC. It yields the protein CASNHGLASQGETQYF.

In its sample, this clonotype was seen many times. The chain employs TRBV28 and TRBJ1-2; tentative D call: TRBD1 (6 bases). CDR3 length: 14 amino acids. V was shortened by 3 bases and J by 4 bases, with 12 bases between the two germline ends. CDR1 and CDR2 (germline): MDHEN, SYDVKM. The CDR3 DNA sequence: TGTGCCAGCAGTTTGGGGGGGCGCGGCTATGGCTACACCTTC. Translating gives CASSLGGRGYGYTF.

This clonotype has ten or more counts. The chain joins TRBV20-1 to TRBJ2-1; TRBD2 aligns across 12 bases. Germline V gene lookup returns CDR1 DFQATT and CDR2 SNEGSKA (reference sequence). The CDR3 extends over 16 amino acids. V dropped 3 bases and J dropped 7; count of bases not matched to a gene: 10. The CDR3 is CSASPVLAGGRNEQFF. CDR3 nucleotide sequence: TGCAGTGCTAGCCCCGTGCTAGCGGGAGGGCGTAATGAGCAGTTCTTC.

This clonotype has a count of ten or more. The CDR3 DNA reads TGTGCCAGCAGTGAACGCAGGGGCTCCGGGGAGCTGTTTTTT. Translated, it gives CASSERRGSGELFF. The chain carries TRBV6-1 and TRBJ2-2, with D maybe TRBD1 (6 bases). Germline CDR1 MNHNS, CDR2 SASEGT. Trimming cost V 2 bases and J 6 bases, with 10 bases left between them. The CDR3 spans 14 residues.

Concerning this clonotype itself: A much larger clone lies one base from this, so it may be a read error. The rearrangement links TRBV20-1 to TRBJ1-5; no definite D call. Germline CDR1 DFQATT, CDR2 SNEGSKA (reference sequence). The CDR3 consists of 15 residues. Here the CDR3 reads CSARDELKGNPPQHF. In DNA, the CDR3 is TGCAGTGCTAGAGATGAACTCAAGGGCAATCCGCCCCAGCATTTT.

This clonotype was seen repeatedly, ten times or more. CDR3 sequence reads: CASRRGISGSYEQYF. The CDR3 DNA is TGTGCCAGCAGGAGGGGTATTAGCGGGTCCTACGAGCAGTACTTC. The genes are TRBV2 and TRBJ2-7, with 7 bases matching TRBD2. The length of the CDR3 is 15 residues. Germline lookup yields CDR1 SNHLY and CDR2 FYNNEI. V trimming: 6 bases; J trimming: 1 base; junction bases outside the gene matches: 9.

This clonotype was seen at least ten times. The gene calls are TRBV18 and TRBJ2-5; TRBD2 is a possible D gene (6 bases). The germline CDR1 and CDR2 sequences are KGHSH and LQKENI. The length of the CDR3 is 14 residues. The V and J ends lost 0 bases and 4 bases respectively, with 9 bases between them. For the CDR3, the DNA is TGTGCCAGCTCACCACCTGAGCGGGTAGAGACCCAGTACTTC. Residues: CASSPPERVETQYF. The full variable domain, rest sourced from reference TRBV18 and TRBJ2-5, is NAGVMQNPRHLVRRRGQEARLRCSPMKGHSHVYWYRQLPEEGLKFMVYLQKENIIDESGMPKERFSAEFPKEGPSILRIQQVVRGDSAAYFCASSPPERVETQYFGPGTRLLVL.

This chain uses TRBV19 with TRBJ1-2; TRBD1 matches at 9 bases. The CDR3 is made up of 16 amino acids. Germline-derived CDR1 and CDR2 are LNHDA and SQIVND (reference sequence). Germline trimming cut 5 bases from V and 2 bases from J; bases unmatched to any gene: 9. CDR3 sequence (DNA): TGTGCCAGTAGTGGGGACAGGGTCTCTACCAACTATGGCTACACCTTC. Its protein product is CASSGDRVSTNYGYTF.

This clonotype occurred many times. The rearrangement links TRBV19 to TRBJ2-7; D might be TRBD2 (6 bases). The CDR3 sequence is 12 residues long. Trimming removed 9 bases at V and 4 bases at J, with 13 bases between. CDR1 is LNHDA and CDR2 is SQIVND in the germline V gene (reference sequence). The CDR3 here is CASSGGSYEQYF. As DNA, the CDR3 is TGTGCCAGCAGTGGGGGGAGTTACGAGCAGTACTTC.

Regarding this clonotype: A read error may be the cause here, since a much bigger clone is one base away. This chain joins TRBV11-2 and TRBJ2-1; TRBD1 agrees at 8 bases. This CDR3 comprises 14 residues. Germline loops: CDR1 SGHAT, CDR2 FQNNGV. The V and J ends lost 5 bases and 4 bases, in that order; junction bases with no gene match: 4. CDR3 sequence reads: CASSAGQVYNEQFF. The CDR3 region has the DNA TGTGCCAGCAGCGCGGGACAGGTGTACAATGAGCAGTTCTTC.

The table lists this clonotype with many counts. The chain is built from TRBV28 and TRBJ2-7; tentative D call: TRBD2 (5 bases). The CDR3 is 14 residues long. Germline lookup yields CDR1 MDHEN and CDR2 SYDVKM. V lost 7 bases to trimming and J lost 3 bases, with 16 bases between them. The CDR3, as DNA: TGTGCCAGCATTGGTGTTGGGAGTTTCTACGAGCAGTACTTC. It is translated as CASIGVGSFYEQYF. The complete variable domain, with remaining parts taken from reference TRBV28 and TRBJ2-7, reads DVKVTQSSRYLVKRTGEKVFLECVQDMDHENMFWYRQDPGLGLRLIYFSYDVKMKEKGDIPEGYSVSREKKERFSLILESASTNQTSMYLCASIGVGSFYEQYFGPGTRLTVT.